This TCR beta chain originates from a study of beta chain features in type 1 diabetes (dated by TCRdb to about 2018). Study-level background: No differences in mean age, gender distribution, total cell number or subset yield were found between patients and healthy donors. In the study, recently diagnosed type 1 diabetes patients and matched healthy donors were compared on the TCRB repertoires of their sorted circulating CD4+ T cell subsets. A total of 100 million to 140 million sorted cells were examined across all samples, and the number of cells per subset was strongly correlated with RNA yield. Regulatory and stem cell-like memory subsets were obtained from only 8 patients and about 8 healthy donors, while naive and central memory subsets were obtained from all 28 donors.

The CDR3 measures 16 amino acids from cysteine to phenylalanine. The CDR3 DNA has 48 bases and is translated from base 1. At the junction V is shortened by 5 bases and J by 3 bases; bases outside the gene matches: 10. CDR1 and CDR2 were assigned from the germline V gene as MDHEN and SYDVKM. With respect to this clone: Its antigen specificity is not known. The input lacks base qualities; no much larger clone sits a single base away.

Beyond this particular receptor, the publication reports: Shorter templates might have been favored by PCR, but patient and control samples were amplified and corrected together, so both groups would have been affected equally by any skew. In all four CD4+ subsets, TCRB CDR3 length was moderately but significantly shorter in type 1 diabetes patients. At VDJ recombination sites, patients with type 1 diabetes made fewer insertions and deleted more nucleotides, a pattern implying thymic rearrangement abnormalities. The naive, central memory and regulatory TCRB repertoires appeared to resemble one another more closely among patients than among healthy donors. Because small numbers of individuals were included in the HLA sub-analyses, any influence of HLA type on TCRB rearrangement was left unresolved. Sequencing cDNA rather than genomic DNA could over-represent highly expressing activated cells, although activation and CD3 levels did not differ between groups.

Each donor gave one peripheral blood draw, approximately 120 mL on average, collected into heparinised tubes. Using a panel that included CD45RO, CCR7, CD25, CD127, CD95 and CD27, naive, central memory, regulatory and stem cell-like memory CD4+ T cells were sorted on a BD FACSAria II. All sorted populations exceeded 95% purity. PBMCs were separated immediately by Lymphoprep density gradient centrifugation and were stained directly, without being cultured. So that batch effects would be minimized, each experiment stained and sorted samples in pairs, pairing one healthy donor with one patient. The entire isolated RNA was reverse transcribed using the High Capacity cDNA Reverse Transcription Kit, and thus expressed TCRB transcripts were sequenced. Deep immunoSEQ sequencing was performed on naive, central memory and regulatory T cell samples, with an average of around 3.4 million total reads per sample. Sorted cells were lysed in RLT buffer, and RNA was extracted using DNase-treated RNeasy Micro or Mini kits according to cell number. Each cell subset was processed on its own to prevent cross-contamination, while patient and healthy donor samples were processed together. The immunoSEQ multiplex PCR was used to amplify TCRB sequences from cDNA, yielding 87-bp fragments that span the CDR3 region. Sequencing of the amplicons was done on the Illumina HiSeq platform. Per the source publication's procedure: Synthetic template baselines were used to correct PCR bias computationally, reads within Hamming distance 2 were collapsed together, and singletons that could not be merged were discarded. Reads were aligned against IMGT to assign V, D and J genes, CDR3 length and insertions or deletions at six rearrangement sites. Within each subset, clonotype counts were normalized to sorted cell number, and only after that were true diversity and Gini coefficients computed with the tcR R package. The overlap coefficient, calculated on TCRB nucleotide sequences, was used to quantify repertoire sharing. Out-of-frame TCRB sequences from naive cells were analyzed to stand in for the pre-selection repertoire. The source is immuneACCESS, and TCRdb retained only in-frame sequences with V and J called. Part of the clones is not carried over; for the studies checked, unresolved V genes explain less than half of this, and the remainder is unexplained. The DNA was the basis for D and trimming; V, J and clone size are from that table. Across this sample there are 150,000 to 200,000 clones, with roughly 60% seen only once. Around 0.08% of the sample goes to the ten largest clones.

The receptor was isolated from a man aged 25 to 45 with type 1 diabetes. The chain is made from TRBV28 and TRBJ2-3, with 8 junctional bases fitting TRBD1. The material sequenced was naive CD4+ T cells from blood. This specimen's cell subset or site label, interpreted: true naive CD4+ T cells. The nucleotide sequence is TGTGCCAGCAGTCGTCGGACAGGGTCGAGGACAGATACGCAGTATTTT. The encoded protein is CASSRRTGSRTDTQYF.